Below, 13 T cell receptor beta chains from the same sample are listed, as sequenced in a study of regulatory T cells in long-lasting Graves disease. To make TCR beta libraries, researchers used iRepertoire HTBI primers and Arm-PCR of CDR3 regions. TCRdb fed the multiplex PCR reads into MiXCR, producing one record per CDR3 protein. The data contain 300,000 to 500,000 distinct CDR3 sequences, around 21% of them singletons. Time point indicated: persistent/refractory GD, antithyroid drugs over 5 years with positive TRAb. The TCR library was made from RNA that had been extracted from PBMCs in TRIzol. The input for sequencing was peripheral blood mononuclear cells (PBMCs), taken when the disease was refractory, from a patient treated with antithyroid drugs. Every receptor here comes from a female donor with Graves disease.

This clonotype came up many times. The gene calls are TRBV28 and TRBJ2-7, with D possibly being TRBD1 or TRBD2 (5 bases each). This CDR3 comprises 15 residues. The V and J ends lost 6 bases and 3 bases respectively, with 18 bases between them. Germline lookup yields CDR1 MDHEN and CDR2 SYDVKM. The CDR3 bases are TGTGCCAGCAGCGCCGAGGGGCTGGGGGACTACGAGCAGTACTTC. It codes for CASSAEGLGDYEQYF.

The chain carries TRBV28 and TRBJ2-1, with D possibly TRBD2 on 5 matching bases. The CDR3 contains 15 residues. The V gene's germline CDR1 is MDHEN and CDR2 SYDVKM. Trimming left V 1 base short and J 1 base short, with 8 bases between. The CDR3 DNA sequence: TGTGCCAGCAGTTTATTCACTAGTTCCTACAATGAGCAGTTCTTC. Protein product: CASSLFTSSYNEQFF.

This clonotype was seen ten or more times. The CDR3 nucleotides read TGTGCCAGCAGCCCTGGGGGGTACCCTAAGGAGCAGTACTTC. Its protein is CASSPGGYPKEQYF. The chain is built from TRBV7-9 and TRBJ2-7; D possibly corresponds to TRBD2 (6 bases). The CDR3 length is 14 residues. CDR1 SEHNR and CDR2 FQNEAQ come from the germline V gene (reference sequence). Trimming took 5 bases from V and 7 from J, leaving 18 bases between them.

This clonotype has ten or more counts. The chain recombines TRBV12-3 or TRBV12-4 with TRBJ2-6, with D possibly being TRBD1 (6 bases). The V end lost 6 bases, the J end lost 2 bases, and 11 bases lay between the germline ends. The CDR3 has 15 residues. In DNA form, the CDR3 reads TGTGCCAGCAGACTACAGGGAACTGGGGCCAACGTCCTGACTTTC. Its protein is CASRLQGTGANVLTF.

This clonotype turned up a few times. This chain uses TRBV30 with TRBJ1-1; D is perhaps TRBD1 (6 bases). Germline CDR1 reads GTSNPN; CDR2 reads SVGIG (reference sequence). This CDR3 is built from 13 residues. V was clipped by 1 base and J by 7 bases, with 13 bases between them. The CDR3 DNA reads as TGTGCCTGGAGTGACGGGGGGCATAATGAAGCTTTCTTT. Translating it yields CAWSDGGHNEAFF.

The V gene is TRBV3-1, the J gene TRBJ1-1; 9 bases match TRBD1. Germline-derived CDR1 and CDR2 are LGHDT and YNNKEL (reference sequence). This CDR3 has 15 residues. V trimming: 4 bases; J trimming: 1 base; junction bases outside the gene matches: 4. CDR3 bases: TGTGCCAGCAGCCGACCGACAGGGGGGAACACTGAAGCTTTCTTT. As protein: CASSRPTGGNTEAFF.

V gene TRBV29-1 combines with J gene TRBJ1-5, with 9 bases matching TRBD1. The CDR3 length is 13 residues. Losses at the gene ends were 4 bases for V and 4 bases for J; bases not matched to a gene: 2. Germline values: CDR1 SQVTM, CDR2 ANQGSEA. The CDR3 DNA sequence: TGCAGCGTTGCACAGGGGGCGAATCAGCCCCAGCATTTT. Protein sequence: CSVAQGANQPQHF.

The sample holds many counts of this clonotype. V is TRBV20-1 and J is TRBJ1-5, with D unresolved. Per germline, CDR1 DFQATT and CDR2 SNEGSKA (reference sequence). The CDR3 sequence is 15 residues long. Trimming pared 0 bases from V and 3 bases from J, leaving 12 bases between. The CDR3 here is CSARDSGQVNQPQHF. In DNA, the CDR3 is TGCAGTGCTAGAGATAGTGGGCAGGTCAATCAGCCCCAGCATTTT.

This clonotype was detected ten times or more. As the CDR3 is not closed by the conserved phenylalanine or tryptophan, this likely results from a read error. The rearrangement links TRBV12-3 or TRBV12-4 to TRBJ1-2; D uncertain. The CDR3 is 15 residues long. The CDR3, as DNA: TGTGCCAGCAGTTTCGCAGTCCGGACTAAATATGGCTACACCTCC. This sequence encodes CASSFAVRTKYGYTS.

This clonotype was recorded a few times. This sequence joins TRBV18 and TRBJ2-4, with 7 bases that match TRBD1. Trimming took 6 bases from V and 1 from J; bases not matched to a gene: 6. Germline-derived CDR1 and CDR2 are KGHSH and LQKENI. CDR3 length: 15 residues. The CDR3 is CASSRKTGAKNIQYF. The DNA of the CDR3 is TGTGCCAGCTCTCGAAAGACAGGGGCCAAAAACATTCAGTACTTC.

This sequence joins TRBV11-3 and TRBJ2-1, with D possibly matching TRBD1 (6 bases). V was trimmed by 4 bases and J by 4 bases, leaving 8 bases between them. The V gene's germline CDR1 is SGHNT and CDR2 YENEEA. This CDR3 region has 13 residues. CDR3 sequence reads: CASSSTGYNEQFF. Here the CDR3 DNA reads TGTGCCAGCAGCTCGACAGGTTACAATGAGCAGTTCTTC.

In this sample, this clonotype turned up many times. The chain has TRBV20-1 and TRBJ2-5; a possible D gene is TRBD2 (6 bases). This CDR3 region has 15 residues. Per germline, CDR1 DFQATT and CDR2 SNEGSKA (reference sequence). The V and J ends lost 3 bases and 0 bases respectively, with 14 bases between them. In DNA form, the CDR3 reads TGCAGTGCTAGTATTGCGGGAAAGTACCAAGAGACCCAGTACTTC. It codes for CSASIAGKYQETQYF.

In its sample, this clonotype was seen many times. This chain connects TRBV4-1 to TRBJ2-7, with 12 positions matching TRBD2. J gave up 3 bases and V 0 bases, and 0 bases lay outside the gene matches. The CDR3 is made up of 15 amino acids. CDR1 and CDR2 (germline): MGHRA, YSYEKL. For the CDR3, the DNA is TGCGCCAGCAGCCAAGAACTAGCGGGAGGCTACGAGCAGTACTTC. Encoded protein: CASSQELAGGYEQYF.